This paragraph covers one T cell receptor beta chain sequence. Antigen specificity is unknown. Germline lookup yields CDR1 MNHNS and CDR2 SASEGT. J gave up 8 bases and V 6 bases, and 7 bases lay outside the gene matches. The CDR3 sequence is 14 residues long. PCR amplification relied on 60 Vbeta primers (plus 13 Jbeta primers). TCRdb's table, derived via immunoSEQ multiplex PCR, lists solely in-frame clones and lacks some. The repertoire has about 67,000 clones, 65% to 70% of them found once; the top ten carry 2% to 2.5%. This specimen belongs to a study of cytomegalovirus exposure and HLA in healthy donors. Study-wide results and limits: Earlier findings revealed that most TCR beta V segments proved productive either about 90% or about 30% of the time. The study labeled fewer than 200 TCR beta chains cytomegalovirus-associated.

The sample consisted of PBMCs. The TCR originated in a woman aged 25-40 years in good health and CMV-seronegative. This chain links TRBV6-1 with TRBJ2-1, with 10 bases that match TRBD1. The CDR3 loop is CASSLDRGDDEQFF. The CDR3, as DNA: TGTGCCAGCAGCCTGGACAGGGGGGACGATGAGCAGTTCTTC.